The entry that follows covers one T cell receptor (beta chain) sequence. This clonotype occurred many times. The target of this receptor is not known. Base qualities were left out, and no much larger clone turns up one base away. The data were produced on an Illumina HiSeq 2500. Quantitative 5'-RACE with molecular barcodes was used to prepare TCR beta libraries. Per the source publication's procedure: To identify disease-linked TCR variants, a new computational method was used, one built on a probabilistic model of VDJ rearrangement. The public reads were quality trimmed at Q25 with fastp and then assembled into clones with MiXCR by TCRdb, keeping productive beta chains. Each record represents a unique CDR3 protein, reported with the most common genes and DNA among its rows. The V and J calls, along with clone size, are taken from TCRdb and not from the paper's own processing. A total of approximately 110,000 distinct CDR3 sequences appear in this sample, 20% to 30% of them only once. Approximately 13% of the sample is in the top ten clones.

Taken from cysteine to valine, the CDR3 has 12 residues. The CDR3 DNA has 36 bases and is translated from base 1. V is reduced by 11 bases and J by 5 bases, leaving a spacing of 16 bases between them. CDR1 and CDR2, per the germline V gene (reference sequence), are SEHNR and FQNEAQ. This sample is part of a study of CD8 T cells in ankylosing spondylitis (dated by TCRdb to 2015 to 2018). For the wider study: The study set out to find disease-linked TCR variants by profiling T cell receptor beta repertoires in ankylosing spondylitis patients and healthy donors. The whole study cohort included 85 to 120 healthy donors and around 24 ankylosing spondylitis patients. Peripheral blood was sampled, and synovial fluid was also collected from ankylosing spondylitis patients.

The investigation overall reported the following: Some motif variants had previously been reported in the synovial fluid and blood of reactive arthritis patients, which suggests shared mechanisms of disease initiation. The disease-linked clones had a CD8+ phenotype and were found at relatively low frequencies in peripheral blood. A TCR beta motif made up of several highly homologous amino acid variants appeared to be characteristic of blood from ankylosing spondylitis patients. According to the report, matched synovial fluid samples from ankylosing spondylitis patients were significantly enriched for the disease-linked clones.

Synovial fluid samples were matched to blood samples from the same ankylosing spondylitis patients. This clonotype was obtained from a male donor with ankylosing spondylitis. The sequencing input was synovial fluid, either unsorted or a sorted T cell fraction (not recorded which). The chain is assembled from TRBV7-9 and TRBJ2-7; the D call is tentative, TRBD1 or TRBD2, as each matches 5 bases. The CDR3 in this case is CASSGPSDEQYV. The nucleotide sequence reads TGTGCCTCTTCGGGGCCGTCGGACGAGCAGTACGTC.